This TCR beta chain was captured in a study of T cell responses to AZD1222 COVID-19 vaccine. Overall study results and limits: Repertoire samples came only from after the peak T cell response. In the spike-specific TCR repertoire, nearly half reportedly target unmutated variant regions. Regions 160-218 and 743-854 dominated among vaccine-associated CD4 TCRs spanning spike. Among the donors, most were white British and more were female, and clonal diversity was possibly underestimated.

As for this clone: Its specificity is not known.

The CDR3 loop spans 17 amino acids. Looked up from germline, CDR1 is SGHRS and CDR2 is YFSETQ. The germline V and J ends were trimmed by 4 bases and 5 bases, with 24 bases remaining between them. Sequenced by immunoSEQ multiplex PCR; TCRdb stores in-frame clones only, minus some. The repertoire consists of roughly 120,000 clones, with roughly 91% occurring once and the leading ten covering under 3.5%. The source material was peripheral blood, sampled on day 0 of AZD1222 vaccination. The TCR was taken from an adult in good health. The chain employs TRBV5-1 and TRBJ1-1, with D tentatively TRBD1 (5 bases). The DNA for the CDR3 is TGCGCCAGCAGCCCCGGTTCAGGGATTGGACTTGGGACTGAAGCTTTCTTT. It yields the protein CASSPGSGIGLGTEAFF.